This TCR beta chain was obtained from a study of EBV T-cell therapy then PD-1 blockade in nasopharyngeal carcinoma. V trimming: 7 bases; J trimming: 8 bases; junction bases outside the gene matches: 13. The CDR3 contains 15 residues. Germline CDR1 is LNHDA and CDR2 is SQIVND (reference sequence). Sample treatment: AdE1-LMPpoly-expanded autologous EBV-specific T-cell therapy followed by anti-PD-1 nivolumab. As regards this clone: Its antigen is unidentified.

Sequenced by immunoSEQ multiplex PCR; TCRdb stores in-frame clones only, minus some. The data show 20,000 or so clones, roughly 80% seen once. The clonotype was recovered from a man between 35 and 55 years old with nasopharyngeal carcinoma. The chain is built from TRBV19 and TRBJ2-1, with 8 bases matching TRBD2. This sample comprised CD8+ T cells from blood, obtained at roughly day 35 from a patient whose treatment included autologous EBV-specific T cells and nivolumab. The CDR3: CASTGGTSSLDEQFF. The CDR3, as DNA: TGTGCCAGTACGGGCGGGACTAGTTCGTTGGATGAGCAGTTCTTC.